This T cell receptor (beta chain) was found in a study of low-dose radiotherapy and immunotherapy resistance in tumors. Overall study context: Patients were treated with intravenous nivolumab at 240 mg every two weeks and were also dosed with ipilimumab at 1 mg/kg every six weeks.

The sample holds many counts of this clonotype. This CDR3 has 13 residues. Germline assignment: CDR1 SEHNR and CDR2 FQNEAQ (reference sequence). V was pared by 10 bases and J by 4 bases, with 5 bases of the junction left unmatched. Covering alpha and beta chains, TRAV- and TRBV-specific primers were used for the first-strand cDNA. Over approximately 20 PCR cycles, TCRs were amplified from a constant-region primer and V-primer adapter. TCRdb called the reads again in MiXCR, with one record for every CDR3 protein. Of just over 90,000 distinct CDR3 sequences in the sample, about 20% were seen once. Time point noted: after trial treatment. Treatment meaning: LDRT plus nivolumab, ipilimumab, low-dose cyclophosphamide and aspirin (RACIN trial).

This sequence joins TRBV7-9 and TRBJ1-5; 9 positions agree with TRBD1. Sequencing used PBMCs, obtained after low-dose radiotherapy plus immunotherapy. This receptor was taken from a female donor with ovarian cancer. This CDR3 is CAIQGTGNQPQHF. Here the CDR3 DNA reads TGTGCCATCCAGGGGACAGGGAATCAGCCCCAGCATTTT.